This entry features one T cell receptor (beta chain) sequence. Antigen: not known. These data belong to a study of early T cells in non-severe SARS-CoV-2 infection. Study context: Sequencing input comprised bulk RNA from unsorted whole blood; chain pairing was not available. Study-level results: Matching against VDJdb likely underestimated virus-specific expansions, favoring anti-spike CD8.

Attachment of unique molecular identifiers to individual cDNA molecules was performed. TCRdb passed the 5' RACE reads through MiXCR, listing each CDR3 protein once. Of some 59,000 distinct CDR3 sequences listed, approximately 10% are singletons. The germline V gene has CDR1 SGHVS and CDR2 FQNEAQ. The CDR3 extends over 15 amino acids. V was trimmed by 4 bases and J by 0 bases, leaving 12 bases between them. The sequencing used whole blood, collected at baseline. The chain has TRBV7-8 and TRBJ1-1, with a possible D match to TRBD1 (6 bases). This sequence was found in an adult who was a healthcare worker with PCR-confirmed SARS-CoV-2 infection or an uninfected control (not recorded which). The CDR3 region is CASSSPGHVNTEAFF. CDR3 in DNA: TGTGCCAGCAGCTCTCCGGGACACGTGAACACTGAAGCTTTCTTT.